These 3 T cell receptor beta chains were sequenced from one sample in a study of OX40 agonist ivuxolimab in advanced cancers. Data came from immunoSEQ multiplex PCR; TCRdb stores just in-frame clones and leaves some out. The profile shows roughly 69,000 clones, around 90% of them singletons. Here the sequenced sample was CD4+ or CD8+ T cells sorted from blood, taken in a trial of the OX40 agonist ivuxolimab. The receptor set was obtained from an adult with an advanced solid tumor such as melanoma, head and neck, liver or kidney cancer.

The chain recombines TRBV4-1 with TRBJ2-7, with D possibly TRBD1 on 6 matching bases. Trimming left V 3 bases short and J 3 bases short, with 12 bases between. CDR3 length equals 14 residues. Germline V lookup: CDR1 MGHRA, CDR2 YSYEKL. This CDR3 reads CASSHAGQHYEQYV. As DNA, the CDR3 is TGCGCCAGCAGCCACGCCGGACAGCACTACGAGCAGTACGTC.

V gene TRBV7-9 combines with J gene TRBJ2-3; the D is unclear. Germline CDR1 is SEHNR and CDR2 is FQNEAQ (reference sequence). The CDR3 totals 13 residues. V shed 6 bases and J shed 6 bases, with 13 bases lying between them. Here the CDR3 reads CASSLPLRDTQYF. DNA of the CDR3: TGTGCCAGCAGTCTCCCCCTAAGGGATACGCAGTATTTT.

The CDR3 DNA is TGTGCCAGCAGCTTATGGGATGGGAGCGAGCAGTACTTC. As protein: CASSLWDGSEQYF. The genes are TRBV7-3 and TRBJ2-7; D might be TRBD2 (5 bases). Germline values: CDR1 SGHTA, CDR2 FQGTGA. V was pared by 2 bases and J by 6 bases, with 11 bases between. This CDR3 spans 13 amino acids.